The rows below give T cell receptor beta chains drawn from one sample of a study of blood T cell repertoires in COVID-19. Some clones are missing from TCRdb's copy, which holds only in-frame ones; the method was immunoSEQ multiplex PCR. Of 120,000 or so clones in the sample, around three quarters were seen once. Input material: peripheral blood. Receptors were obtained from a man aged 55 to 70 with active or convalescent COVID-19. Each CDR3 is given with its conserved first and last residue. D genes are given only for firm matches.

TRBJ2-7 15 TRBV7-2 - CASSLQGRGFYEQYF
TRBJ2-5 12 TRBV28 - CASSSSGETQYF
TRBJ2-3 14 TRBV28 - CASSSAGIADTQYF
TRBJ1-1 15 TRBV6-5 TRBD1 CASIFSTGGGTEAFF
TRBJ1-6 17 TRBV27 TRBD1 CASSLGTGWRFGSPLHF
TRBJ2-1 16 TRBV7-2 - CASSLVGGWRDNEQFF
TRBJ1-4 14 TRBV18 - CASSPPGVREKLFF
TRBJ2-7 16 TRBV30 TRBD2 CAWSVPASGSPYEQYF
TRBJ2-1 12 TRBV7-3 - CASSAYRDEQFF
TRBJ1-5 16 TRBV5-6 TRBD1 CASSSGQAPGNQPQHF
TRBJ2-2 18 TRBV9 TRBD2 CASSVVASGPLGTGELFF
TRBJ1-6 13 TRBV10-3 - CAISGPGYSPLHF
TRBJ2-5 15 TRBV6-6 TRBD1 CASSNTDRGQETQYF
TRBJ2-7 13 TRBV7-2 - CASSLWGRREQYF
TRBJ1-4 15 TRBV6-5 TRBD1 CASSYNPGGNEKLFF
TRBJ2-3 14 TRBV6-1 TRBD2 CASRREFDADTQYF
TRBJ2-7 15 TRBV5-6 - CASSLQKRISYEQYF
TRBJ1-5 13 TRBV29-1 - CSVYDGGNQPQHF
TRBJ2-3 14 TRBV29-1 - CSVGGLVDTDTQYF
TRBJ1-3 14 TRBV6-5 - CASRTDSSGNTIYF
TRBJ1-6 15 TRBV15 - CATSRDPRTNSPLHF
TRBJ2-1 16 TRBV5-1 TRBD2 CASQPGGGSGNNEQFF
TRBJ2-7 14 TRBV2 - CASKQGIGNYEQYF
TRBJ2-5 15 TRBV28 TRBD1 CASSSSQGPQETQYF
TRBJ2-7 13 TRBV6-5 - CASRTFGKSEQYF
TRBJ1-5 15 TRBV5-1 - CASSPTGLSNQPQHF
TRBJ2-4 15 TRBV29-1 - CSVVSGFMAKNIQYF
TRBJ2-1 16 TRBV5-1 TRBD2 CASSLSGLAGYNEQFF
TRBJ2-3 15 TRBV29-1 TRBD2 CSVGRTSGRTDTQYF
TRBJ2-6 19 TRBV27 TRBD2 CASSLRSGGVYSGANVLTF
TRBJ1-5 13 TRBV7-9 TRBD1 CASGTGGNQPQHF
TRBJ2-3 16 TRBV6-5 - CASSYSLGSTTDTQYF
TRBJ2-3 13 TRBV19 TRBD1 CASSARQGETQYF
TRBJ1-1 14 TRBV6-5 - CASSYSTGDLEAFF
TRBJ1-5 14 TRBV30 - CAWSGDRLDQPQHF
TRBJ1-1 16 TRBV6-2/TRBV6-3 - CASSPGGWQGNTEAFF
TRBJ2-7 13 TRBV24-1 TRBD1 CATSDVTGVEQYF
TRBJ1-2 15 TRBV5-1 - CASSLGDRPSYGYTF
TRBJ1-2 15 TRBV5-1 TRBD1 CASSLDAGGVYGYTF
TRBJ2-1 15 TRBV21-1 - CASSNYRPSGDEQFF
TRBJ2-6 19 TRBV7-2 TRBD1 CASSFKGTGGISGANVLTF
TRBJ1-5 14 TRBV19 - CATGRLRGNQPQHF
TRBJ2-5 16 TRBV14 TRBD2 CASSQDLGLAEETQYF
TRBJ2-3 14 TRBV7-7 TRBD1 CASSPRQGADTQYF
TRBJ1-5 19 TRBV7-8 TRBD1 CASSLVPPGGLRGNQPQHF
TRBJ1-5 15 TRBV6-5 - CATGSGGVGNQPQHF
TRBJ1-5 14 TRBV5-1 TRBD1 CASSWGQGDQPQHF
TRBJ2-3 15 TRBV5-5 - CASSLVERSTDTQYF
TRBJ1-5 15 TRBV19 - CASSTSGGFNQPQHF
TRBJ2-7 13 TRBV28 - CASSRGATGEQYF
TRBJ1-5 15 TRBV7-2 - CASSPGGGSNQPQHF
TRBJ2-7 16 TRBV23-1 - CASSQRTGRGAYEQYF
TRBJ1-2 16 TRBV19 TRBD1 CASSIGVAGGNYGYTF
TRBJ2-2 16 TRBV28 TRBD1 CASSLLSPGGTGELFF
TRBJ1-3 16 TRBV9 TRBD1 CASSALATGGGNTIYF
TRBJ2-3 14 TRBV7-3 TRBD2 CASALAAGPDTQYF
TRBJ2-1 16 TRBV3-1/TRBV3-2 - CASSQRGSRYELEQFF
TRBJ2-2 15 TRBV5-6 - CASSLLGLGAGELFF
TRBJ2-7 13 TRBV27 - CASSLQLTYEQYF
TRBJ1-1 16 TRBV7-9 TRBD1 CASSLRTGGLVTEAFF